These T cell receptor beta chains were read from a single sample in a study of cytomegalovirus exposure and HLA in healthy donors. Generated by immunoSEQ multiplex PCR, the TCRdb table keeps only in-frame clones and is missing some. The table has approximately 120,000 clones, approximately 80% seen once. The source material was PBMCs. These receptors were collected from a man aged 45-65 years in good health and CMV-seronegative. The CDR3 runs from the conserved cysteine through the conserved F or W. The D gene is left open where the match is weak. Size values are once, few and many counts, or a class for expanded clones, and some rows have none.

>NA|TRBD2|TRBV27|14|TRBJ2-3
CASRASGRPDTQYF
TGTGCCAGCAGGGCTAGCGGGAGACCAGATACGCAGTATTTT
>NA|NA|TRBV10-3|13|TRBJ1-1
CAISESVENEAFF
TGTGCCATCAGTGAGTCGGTAGAAAATGAAGCTTTCTTT
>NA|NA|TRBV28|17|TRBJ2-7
CASSLWGHPKQLGEQYF
TGTGCCAGCAGTTTATGGGGACACCCAAAACAGTTAGGGGAGCAGTACTTC
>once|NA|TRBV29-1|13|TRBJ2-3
CSVEARGPDTQYF
TGCAGCGTTGAAGCCAGAGGGCCGGATACGCAGTATTTT
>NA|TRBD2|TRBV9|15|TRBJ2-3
CASSGQGLAGATQYF
TGTGCCAGCAGCGGACAGGGACTAGCGGGCGCTACGCAGTATTTT
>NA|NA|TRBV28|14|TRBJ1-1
CASSFHRPNTEAFF
TGTGCCAGCAGTTTTCACAGGCCGAACACTGAAGCTTTCTTT
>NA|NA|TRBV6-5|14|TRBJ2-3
CASSYSEQIDTQYF
TGTGCCAGCAGTTACTCAGAACAGATAGATACGCAGTATTTT
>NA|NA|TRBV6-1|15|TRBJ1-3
CASSEDRNSGNTIYF
TGTGCCAGCAGTGAAGACAGGAACTCTGGAAACACCATATATTTT
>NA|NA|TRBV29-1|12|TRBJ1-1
CSVRNGIFEAFF
TGCAGCGTTCGAAACGGGATTTTTGAAGCTTTCTTT
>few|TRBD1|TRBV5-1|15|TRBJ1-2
CASSLGQGGLYGYTF
TGCGCCAGCAGCTTGGGGCAGGGGGGACTCTATGGCTACACCTTC
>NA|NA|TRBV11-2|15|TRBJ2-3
CASSRTGKSTDTQYF
TGTGCCAGCAGCCGGACGGGGAAAAGCACAGATACGCAGTATTTT
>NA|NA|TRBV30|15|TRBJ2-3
CAWSNREPSTDTQYF
TGTGCCTGGAGTAACAGGGAGCCGAGCACAGATACGCAGTATTTT
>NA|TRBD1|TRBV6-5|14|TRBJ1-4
CASQGTVQNEKLFF
TGTGCCAGCCAAGGGACAGTGCAAAATGAAAAACTGTTTTTT
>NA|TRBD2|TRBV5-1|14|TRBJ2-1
CASSLGGSGSEQFF
TGCGCCAGCAGCTTGGGGGGTAGCGGGAGTGAGCAGTTCTTC
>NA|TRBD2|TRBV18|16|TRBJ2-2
CASSPGLAGVAGELFF
TGTGCCAGCTCACCCGGACTAGCGGGAGTAGCCGGGGAGCTGTTTTTT
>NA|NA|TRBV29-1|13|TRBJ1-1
CSVEVDERTEAFF
TGCAGCGTAGAGGTGGACGAGCGGACTGAAGCTTTCTTT
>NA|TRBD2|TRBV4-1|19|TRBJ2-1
CASSQDAAGGSSSYNEQFF
TGCGCCAGCAGCCAAGACGCAGCGGGAGGGTCGAGCTCCTACAATGAGCAGTTCTTC
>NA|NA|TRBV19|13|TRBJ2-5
CASSIDHQETQYF
TGTGCCAGTAGTATAGATCATCAAGAGACCCAGTACTTC
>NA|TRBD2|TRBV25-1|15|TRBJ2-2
CASSGSSGRTGELFF
TGTGCCAGCAGTGGAAGTAGCGGGAGGACCGGGGAGCTGTTTTTT
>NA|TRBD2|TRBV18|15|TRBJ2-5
CASSGLAGSQETQYF
TGTGCCAGCTCTGGACTAGCGGGAAGCCAAGAGACCCAGTACTTC
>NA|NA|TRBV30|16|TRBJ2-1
CAWRSRDFTSYNEQFF
TGTGCCTGGAGGTCGCGTGACTTCACCTCCTACAATGAGCAGTTCTTC
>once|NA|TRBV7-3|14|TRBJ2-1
CASSSVGGRNEQFF
TGTGCCAGCAGCTCCGTCGGCGGTAGGAATGAGCAGTTCTTC
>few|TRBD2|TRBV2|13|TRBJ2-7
CASSLAGPYEQYF
TGTGCCAGCAGTTTAGCGGGACCCTACGAGCAGTACTTC
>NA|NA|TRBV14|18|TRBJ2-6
CASSQGSGRWTGANVLTF
TGTGCCAGCAGCCAAGGTTCAGGGAGGTGGACTGGGGCCAACGTCCTGACTTTC
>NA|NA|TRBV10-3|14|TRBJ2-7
CAISDSGQSYEQYF
TGTGCCATCAGTGATTCGGGACAATCCTACGAGCAGTACTTC
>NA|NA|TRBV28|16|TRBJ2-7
CASSSLPGNLRNGGYF
TGTGCCAGCAGTTCCTTACCCGGGAACCTTCGCAACGGGGGGTACTTC
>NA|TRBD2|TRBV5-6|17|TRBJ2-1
CASSLFPRAGANWEQFF
TGTGCCAGCAGCCTATTTCCCCGGGCGGGAGCAAACTGGGAGCAGTTCTTC
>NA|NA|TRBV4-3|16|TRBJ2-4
CASSQGHVLAKNIQYF
TGCGCCAGCAGCCAAGGACATGTTCTAGCCAAAAACATTCAGTACTTC
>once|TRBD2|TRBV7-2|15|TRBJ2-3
CASSFEGLAGDTQYF
TGTGCCAGCAGCTTTGAGGGACTAGCCGGAGATACGCAGTATTTT
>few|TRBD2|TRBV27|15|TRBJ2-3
CASSLNWLAADTQYF
TGTGCCAGCAGTTTGAATTGGCTAGCGGCGGATACGCAGTATTTT
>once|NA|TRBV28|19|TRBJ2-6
CASNQGGTQYFSGANVLTF
TGTGCCAGCAACCAGGGAGGGACACAATATTTCTCTGGGGCCAACGTCCTGACTTTC
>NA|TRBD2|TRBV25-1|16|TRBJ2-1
CASSGLSSGTYNEQFF
TGTGCCAGCAGTGGCCTCTCTAGCGGAACCTACAATGAGCAGTTCTTC
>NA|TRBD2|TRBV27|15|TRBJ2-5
CASSLGSGGQETQYF
TGTGCCAGCAGTTTAGGGTCGGGGGGACAAGAGACCCAGTACTTC
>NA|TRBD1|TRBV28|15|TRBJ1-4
CASSLDRGTNEKLFF
TGTGCCAGCAGTTTGGACAGGGGAACTAATGAAAAACTGTTTTTT
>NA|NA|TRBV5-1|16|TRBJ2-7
CASSLVPGAGAYEQYF
TGCGCCAGCAGCTTAGTACCGGGAGCCGGCGCCTACGAGCAGTACTTC
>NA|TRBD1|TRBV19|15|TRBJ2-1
CASSIAGTEFDEQFF
TGTGCCAGTAGTATAGCCGGGACAGAGTTCGATGAGCAGTTCTTC
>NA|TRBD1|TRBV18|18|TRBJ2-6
CASSPLGQVSSGANVLTF
TGTGCCAGCTCACCCCTGGGACAGGTTAGCTCTGGGGCCAACGTCCTGACTTTC